This T cell receptor (beta chain) was recorded in a study of cytomegalovirus exposure and HLA in healthy donors. Study-wide results and limits: Investigators reported approximately 150 TCR beta chains as tied to cytomegalovirus. Whilst most TCR sequences proved rare, a subset of public TCRs occurred across many donors.

The CDR3 spans 17 residues. Germline values: CDR1 MNHEY, CDR2 SMNVEV (reference sequence). Trimming left V 7 bases short and J 0 bases short, with 19 bases between. The method was immunoSEQ multiplex PCR; TCRdb's version includes in-frame clones alone and lacks a portion of them. The table records approximately 230,000 clones, more than 85% of them present only once. A remark on this clone: Its antigen is not known.

The sample consisted of PBMCs. This chain uses TRBV27 with TRBJ2-1, with D perhaps TRBD1 or TRBD2 (5 bases each). This TCR was sampled from a man younger than 35 in good health and CMV-seropositive. CDR3 DNA sequence: TGTGCCAGCATCCCTCGGGGTGCGGACACCTCCTACAATGAGCAGTTCTTC. Translated: CASIPRGADTSYNEQFF.